The 10 T cell receptor beta chains in this list originate from one sample, sequenced in a study of cytomegalovirus exposure and HLA in healthy donors. The study ran its PCR with 60 Vbeta and 13 Jbeta primers. Generated by immunoSEQ multiplex PCR, the TCRdb table keeps only in-frame clones and is missing some. The sample contains under 150,000 clones, approximately 61% of which appear only once. The specimen sequenced was PBMCs. Receptors originate from a man aged 25 to 40 in good health and CMV-seropositive.

The chain links TRBV5-1 to TRBJ1-2, with TRBD1 matching 7 bases. CDR3 size: 15 residues. The V and J ends lost 0 bases and 1 base, in that order; junction bases with no gene match: 3. The germline CDR1 and CDR2 sequences are SGHRS and YFSETQ. The CDR3 protein is CASSLVQGSNYGYTF. As DNA, the CDR3 is TGCGCCAGCAGCTTGGTACAGGGGAGTAACTATGGCTACACCTTC.

This clone was observed a single time. Additional DNA sequences in this sample encode the identical CDR3. The chain carries TRBV6-5 and TRBJ2-7; D is undetermined. The CDR3 totals 15 residues. Germline V lookup: CDR1 MNHEY, CDR2 SVGAGI. V lost 0 bases and J lost 1, with 10 bases in between. As DNA, the CDR3 is TGTGCCAGCAGTTACTCGTCCAGTGGTTCCTACGAGCAGTACTTC. This encodes CASSYSSSGSYEQYF.

The chain couples TRBV5-1 to TRBJ1-4; D is possibly TRBD1 (5 bases). V lost 2 bases, J lost 0 bases, and 11 bases lay in between. This CDR3 has 16 residues. Germline V gives CDR1 SGHRS, CDR2 YFSETQ. CDR3 bases: TGCGCCAGCAGCTTTGGGACTCTCGCAACTAATGAAAAACTGTTTTTT. Protein: CASSFGTLATNEKLFF.

The gene calls are TRBV13 and TRBJ2-1; 7 positions match TRBD1. Germline assignment: CDR1 PRHDT and CDR2 FYEKMQ (reference sequence). The CDR3 length is 15 residues. The ends lost 4 bases at V and 0 bases at J; junction bases unmatched: 3. The DNA for the CDR3 is TGTGCCAGCAGCTCGACAGGGAGCTCCTACAATGAGCAGTTCTTC. This encodes CASSSTGSSYNEQFF.

The chain carries TRBV10-3 and TRBJ2-7; 7 nucleotides match TRBD1. CDR1 ENHRY and CDR2 SYGVKD come from the germline V gene. J lost 5 bases, V lost 11 bases, and 9 bases had no gene match. The CDR3 sequence is 12 residues long. Written as DNA, the CDR3 is TGTGCCGCAAACAGGGGTTCTGACGAGCAGTACTTC. Protein product: CAANRGSDEQYF.

For this clone: Relative to the germline gene, one junction end is altered; a read error may explain this. The rearrangement uses TRBV28 and TRBJ1-5, with TRBD1 matching over 11 bases. Looked up from germline, CDR1 is MDHEN and CDR2 is SYDVKM. This CDR3 region has 19 residues. CDR3 sequence reads: CANSSDRGPGGLMNQPQHF. The DNA for the CDR3 is TGTGCCAACAGTTCGGACAGGGGGCCTGGTGGGTTGATGAATCAGCCCCAGCATTTT.

The chain combines TRBV5-1 with TRBJ2-3, with 8 bases fitting TRBD2. Trimming took 6 bases from V and 4 from J; bases not matched to a gene: 13. The germline CDR1 and CDR2 sequences are SGHRS and YFSETQ. The CDR3 consists of 16 residues. CDR3 protein: CASTRTSGSFADTQYF. CDR3 in DNA: TGCGCCAGCACCCGAACCAGCGGGAGTTTCGCAGATACGCAGTATTTT.

This chain uses TRBV4-3 with TRBJ1-1; the match to TRBD1 covers 8 bases. This CDR3 is 14 amino acids long. V was clipped by 0 bases and J by 11 bases; unmatched bases: 8. Germline assignment: CDR1 LGHNA and CDR2 YSLEER. The CDR3 bases are TGCGCCAGCAGCCAAGATAGCGCCGGGACAGGCGCTTTCTTT. Amino acids: CASSQDSAGTGAFF.

This clone was recorded a few times. This rearrangement joins TRBV2 to TRBJ1-1; TRBD1 aligns across 7 bases. Losses at the gene ends were 4 bases for V and 6 bases for J; bases not matched to a gene: 5. Germline loops: CDR1 SNHLY, CDR2 FYNNEI. This CDR3 has 13 residues. CDR3 protein: CASSARDRPEAFF. The CDR3 DNA sequence: TGTGCCAGCAGTGCCCGGGACAGACCTGAAGCTTTCTTT.

The CDR3 protein is CASSHWDRETEAFF. Written as DNA, the CDR3 is TGTGCCAGCAGCCACTGGGACAGGGAAACTGAAGCTTTCTTT. This chain links TRBV5-6 with TRBJ1-1, with 9 bases fitting TRBD1. Trimming took 4 bases from V and 5 from J; bases not matched to a gene: 6. The CDR3 spans 14 residues. In germline, CDR1 is SGHDT, CDR2 YYEEEE.